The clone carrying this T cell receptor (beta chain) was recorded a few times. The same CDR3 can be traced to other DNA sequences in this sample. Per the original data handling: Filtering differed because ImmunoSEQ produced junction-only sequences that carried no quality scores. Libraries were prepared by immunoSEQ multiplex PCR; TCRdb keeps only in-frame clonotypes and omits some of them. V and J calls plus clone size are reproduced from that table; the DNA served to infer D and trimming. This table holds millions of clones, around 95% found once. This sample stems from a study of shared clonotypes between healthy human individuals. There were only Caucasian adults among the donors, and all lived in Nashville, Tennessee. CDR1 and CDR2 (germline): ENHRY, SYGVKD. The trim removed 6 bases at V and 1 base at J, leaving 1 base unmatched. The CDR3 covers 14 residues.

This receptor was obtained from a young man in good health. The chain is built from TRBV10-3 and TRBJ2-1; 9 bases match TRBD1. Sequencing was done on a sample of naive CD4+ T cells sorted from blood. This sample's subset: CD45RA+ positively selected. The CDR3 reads CAIRGQGSYNEQFF. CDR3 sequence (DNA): TGTGCCATCAGGGGACAGGGTTCCTACAATGAGCAGTTCTTC.